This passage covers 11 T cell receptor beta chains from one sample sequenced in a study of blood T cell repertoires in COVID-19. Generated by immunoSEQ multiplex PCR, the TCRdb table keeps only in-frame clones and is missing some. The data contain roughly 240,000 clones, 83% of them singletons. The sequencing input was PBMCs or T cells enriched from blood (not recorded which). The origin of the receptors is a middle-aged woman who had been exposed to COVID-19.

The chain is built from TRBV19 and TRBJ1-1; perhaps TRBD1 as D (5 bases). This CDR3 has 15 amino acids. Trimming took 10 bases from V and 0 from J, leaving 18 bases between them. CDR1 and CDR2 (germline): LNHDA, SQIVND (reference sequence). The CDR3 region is CATQTGRVMNTEAFF. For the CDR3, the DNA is TGTGCCACCCAAACAGGACGGGTAATGAACACTGAAGCTTTCTTT.

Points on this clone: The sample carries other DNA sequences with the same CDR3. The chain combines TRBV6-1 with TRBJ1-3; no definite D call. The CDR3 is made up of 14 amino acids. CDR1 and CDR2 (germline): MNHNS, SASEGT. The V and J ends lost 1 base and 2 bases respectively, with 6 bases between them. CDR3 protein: CASSEGQAGNTIYF. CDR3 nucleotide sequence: TGTGCCAGCAGTGAAGGGCAAGCTGGAAACACCATATATTTT.

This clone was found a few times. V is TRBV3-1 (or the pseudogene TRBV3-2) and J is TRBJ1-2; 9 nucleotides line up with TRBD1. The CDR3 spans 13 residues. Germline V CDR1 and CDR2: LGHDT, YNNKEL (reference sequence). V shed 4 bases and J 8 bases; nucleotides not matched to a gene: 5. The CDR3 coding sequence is TGTGCCAGCAGCCCCCTGGACAGGGGAGGCTACACCTTC. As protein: CASSPLDRGGYTF.

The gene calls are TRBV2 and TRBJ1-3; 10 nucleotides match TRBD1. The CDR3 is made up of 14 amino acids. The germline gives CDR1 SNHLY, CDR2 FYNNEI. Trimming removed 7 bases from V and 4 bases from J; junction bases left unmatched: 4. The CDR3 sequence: CASTAGQGGNTIYF. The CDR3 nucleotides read TGTGCCAGCACGGCGGGACAGGGGGGAAACACCATATATTTT.

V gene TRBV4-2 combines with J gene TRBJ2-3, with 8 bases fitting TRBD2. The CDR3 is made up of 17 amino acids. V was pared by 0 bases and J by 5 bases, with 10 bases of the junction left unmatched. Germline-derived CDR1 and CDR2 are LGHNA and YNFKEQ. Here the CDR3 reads CASSQDLIGGAQDTQYF. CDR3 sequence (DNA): TGTGCCAGCAGCCAAGATCTTATCGGGGGGGCCCAAGATACGCAGTATTTT.

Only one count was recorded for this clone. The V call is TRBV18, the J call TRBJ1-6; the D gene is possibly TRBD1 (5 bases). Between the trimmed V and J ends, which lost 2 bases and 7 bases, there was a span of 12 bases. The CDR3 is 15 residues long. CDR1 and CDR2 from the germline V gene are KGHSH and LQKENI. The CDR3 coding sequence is TGTGCCAGCTCACCAACGGACACACGCAATTCACCCCTCCACTTT. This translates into CASSPTDTRNSPLHF.

In DNA, the CDR3 is TGCGCCAGCAGCCAAGATGGGAGCGGGGGTAAAGATACGCAGTATTTT. Protein sequence: CASSQDGSGGKDTQYF. V and J are TRBV4-1 and TRBJ2-3; 8 nucleotides align to TRBD2. CDR1 is MGHRA and CDR2 is YSYEKL in the germline V gene. With V trimmed by 0 bases and J by 5 bases, 7 bases remained unmatched. The CDR3 length is 16 residues.

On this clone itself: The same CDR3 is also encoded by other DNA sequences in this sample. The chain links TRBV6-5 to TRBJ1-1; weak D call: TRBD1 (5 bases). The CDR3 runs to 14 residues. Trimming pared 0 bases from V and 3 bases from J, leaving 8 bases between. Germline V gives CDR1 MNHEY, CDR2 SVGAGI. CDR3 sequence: CASSYSRGDTEAFF. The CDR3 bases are TGTGCCAGCAGTTACTCGCGGGGCGACACTGAAGCTTTCTTT.

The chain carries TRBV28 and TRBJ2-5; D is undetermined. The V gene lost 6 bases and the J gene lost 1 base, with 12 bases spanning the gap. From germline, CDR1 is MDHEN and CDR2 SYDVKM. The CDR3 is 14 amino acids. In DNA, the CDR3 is TGTGCCAGCAGCCCCGGCCGAGGCCAAGAGACCCAGTACTTC. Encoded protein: CASSPGRGQETQYF.

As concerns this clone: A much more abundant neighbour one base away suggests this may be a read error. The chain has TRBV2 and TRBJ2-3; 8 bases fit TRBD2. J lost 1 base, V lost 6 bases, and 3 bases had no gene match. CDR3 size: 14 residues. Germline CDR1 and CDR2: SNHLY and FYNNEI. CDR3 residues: CASSSAGGTDTQYF. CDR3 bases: TGTGCCAGCAGCTCAGCGGGGGGCACAGATACGCAGTATTTT.

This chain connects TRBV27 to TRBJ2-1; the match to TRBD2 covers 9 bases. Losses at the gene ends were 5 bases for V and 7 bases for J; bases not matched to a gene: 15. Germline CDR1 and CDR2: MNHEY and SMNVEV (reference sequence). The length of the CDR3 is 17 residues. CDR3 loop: CASSPVGAGGRMNEQFF. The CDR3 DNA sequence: TGTGCCAGCAGTCCCGTGGGGGCGGGGGGGCGGATGAATGAGCAGTTCTTC.